Reported below is one T cell receptor (beta chain). These data belong to a study of blood T cell repertoires in COVID-19. In the study overall: Both acute and convalescent COVID-19 samples were obtained from the United States, Italy and Spain. Sources were T cells, B-cell-depleted T cells, or PBMCs; the material itself was cDNA or gDNA.

CDR3 length: 16 residues. V lost 4 bases to trimming and J lost 3 bases; unmatched junction nucleotides: 8. In germline, CDR1 is MDHEN, CDR2 SYDVKM. Authors' analysis steps: Reference gene primer amplification gave nucleated cell count estimates. Sequenced by immunoSEQ multiplex PCR; TCRdb stores in-frame clones only, minus some. V and J calls and clone size are as listed in that table; D and trimming were resolved from the DNA. The repertoire holds roughly 250,000 clones, with around 82% as singletons. The rearrangement uses TRBV28 and TRBJ1-4, with TRBD1 identical over 7 bases. The sequence was collected from a woman of 80 years or more with active or convalescent COVID-19. Sample: peripheral blood. The CDR3 reads CASSSRTTGSNEKLFF. CDR3 nucleotides: TGTGCCAGCAGTTCCCGAACGACAGGGTCTAATGAAAAACTGTTTTTT.